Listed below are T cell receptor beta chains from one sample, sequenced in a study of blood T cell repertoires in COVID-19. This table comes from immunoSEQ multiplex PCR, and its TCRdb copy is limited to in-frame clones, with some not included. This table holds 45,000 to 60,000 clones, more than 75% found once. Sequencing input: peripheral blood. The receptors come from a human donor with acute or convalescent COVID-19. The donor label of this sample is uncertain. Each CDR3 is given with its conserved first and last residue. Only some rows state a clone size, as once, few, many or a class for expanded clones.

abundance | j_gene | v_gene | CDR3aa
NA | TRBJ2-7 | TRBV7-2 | CASSYDREVFYEQYF
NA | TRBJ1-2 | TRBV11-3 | CASSQEGALNYGYTF
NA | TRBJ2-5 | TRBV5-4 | CASSMTGLQETQYF
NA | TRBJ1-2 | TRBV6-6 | CASSPRHNYGYTF
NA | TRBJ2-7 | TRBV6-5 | CASSYTDRAEQYF
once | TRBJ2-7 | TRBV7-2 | CASSQERGASYEQYF
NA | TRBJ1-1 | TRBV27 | CASNKPGTGKTEAFF
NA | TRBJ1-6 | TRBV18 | CASSPDPGQGASPLHF
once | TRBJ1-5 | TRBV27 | CASNDRDSPRIQPQHF
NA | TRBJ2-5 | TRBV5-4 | CASSLATVRETQYF
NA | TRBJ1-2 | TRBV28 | CASGDQGVGYGYTF
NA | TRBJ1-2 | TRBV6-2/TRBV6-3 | CASSYVAFSSYGYTF
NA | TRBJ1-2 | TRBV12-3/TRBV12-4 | CASNAGTNYGYTF
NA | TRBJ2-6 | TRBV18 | CASSISRGSSGANVLTF
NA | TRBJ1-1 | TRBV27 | CASSPDRWVGTEAFF
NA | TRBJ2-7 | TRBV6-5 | CASGLAGLSYEQYF
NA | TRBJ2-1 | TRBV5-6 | CASRRYGVEQFF
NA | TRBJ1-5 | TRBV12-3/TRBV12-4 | CASTRRGNQPQHF
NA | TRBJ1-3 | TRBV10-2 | CASSESGVNTIYF